This is a list of T cell receptor beta chains from one sample in a study of cytomegalovirus exposure and HLA in healthy donors. The method was immunoSEQ multiplex PCR; TCRdb's version includes in-frame clones alone and lacks a portion of them. This table has about 120,000 clones, around 89% appearing once. Sequenced material: PBMCs. The receptors originated from a woman aged 18-30 years in good health and CMV-seropositive. CDR3s include the opening cysteine and the closing phenylalanine or tryptophan. Fields, in order: clone size, J gene, D gene, V gene, CDR3 DNA, CDR3 protein. D genes are given only for firm matches. Size tells how often a clone was seen (once, few, many) or the class of an expanded clone, and some rows leave it out.

- | TRBJ2-2 | TRBD1 | TRBV5-4 | TGTGCCAGCAGCTTGGGGGGGACAGGGGGCTTCGGGGAGCTGTTTTTT | CASSLGGTGGFGELFF
- | TRBJ1-3 | - | TRBV6-1 | TGTGCAGGCAGGGATGTCTCCTCCGGAAACACCATATATTTT | CAGRDVSSGNTIYF
- | TRBJ1-1 | - | TRBV5-1 | TGCGCCAGCAGCTTGGGAGGGATTGAAGCTTTCTTT | CASSLGGIEAFF
- | TRBJ2-7 | - | TRBV2 | TGTGCCAGCAGGGTTGCGAGGAACGAGCAGTACTTC | CASRVARNEQYF
- | TRBJ2-1 | TRBD1 | TRBV6-6 | TGTGCCAGCAGTTATTATGGGACAGGGAACAATGAGCAGTTCTTC | CASSYYGTGNNEQFF
- | TRBJ2-7 | TRBD1 | TRBV19 | TGTGCCAGTAGTGGCCTGGGGACAGGGTCCTACGAGCAGTACTTC | CASSGLGTGSYEQYF
- | TRBJ2-5 | TRBD2 | TRBV13 | TGTGCCAGCAGCCCCGCAGGGAGGGAACAAGAGACCCAGTACTTC | CASSPAGREQETQYF
once | TRBJ1-1 | - | TRBV18 | TGTGCCAGCTCCCCCATGGGGTGGACCCCCTCCAGGGATTTGAACACTGAAGCTTTCTTT | CASSPMGWTPSRDLNTEAFF
once | TRBJ2-7 | TRBD2 | TRBV18 | TGTGCCAGCTCACCAGGGACTAGCGGGAGAAACGAGCAGTACTTC | CASSPGTSGRNEQYF
- | TRBJ1-1 | TRBD1 | TRBV18 | TGTGCCAGCTCTCCGGGACAGGGAGTAAGGACTGAAGCTTTCTTT | CASSPGQGVRTEAFF
- | TRBJ1-1 | TRBD1 | TRBV25-1 | TGTGCCAGCAGTGACCCGACAGGGTTAAGCACTGAAGCTTTCTTT | CASSDPTGLSTEAFF
- | TRBJ1-4 | - | TRBV18 | TGTGCCAGCTCCCCCCGAACGGGGGAAAAACTGTTTTTT | CASSPRTGEKLFF
- | TRBJ1-1 | TRBD1 | TRBV6-5 | TGTGCCAGCAGTTATTGGACAGGCTTGAACACTGAAGCTTTCTTT | CASSYWTGLNTEAFF
- | TRBJ1-2 | - | TRBV10-3 | TGTGCCATCAGTCCGTTCGGACAGAGAAACTATGGCTACACCTTC | CAISPFGQRNYGYTF
- | TRBJ1-2 | TRBD1 | TRBV5-1 | TGCGCCAGCAGCGGCGGGACAGGGGGCTATGGCTACACCTTC | CASSGGTGGYGYTF
- | TRBJ2-7 | TRBD2 | TRBV7-9 | TGTGCCAGCAGCTTAGAGGGACTAGCGGGGGCTCCCGGGGACGAGCAGTACTTC | CASSLEGLAGAPGDEQYF
- | TRBJ1-3 | TRBD1 | TRBV19 | TGTGCCAGTAGTGTGAACAGGGGTTCCGGAAACACCATATATTTT | CASSVNRGSGNTIYF
- | TRBJ2-3 | TRBD2 | TRBV4-3 | TGCGCCAGCAGCCAAGAAAGGCGGGAGGCAGATACGCAGTATTTT | CASSQERREADTQYF
- | TRBJ1-1 | TRBD1 | TRBV5-1 | TGCGCCAGCAGCTCGCTGACAGGGGGCTTCGCTGAAGCTTTCTTT | CASSSLTGGFAEAFF
- | TRBJ1-5 | - | TRBV2 | TGTGCCAGCAGTGTTCGCAGACTCAATCAGCCCCAGCATTTT | CASSVRRLNQPQHF
- | TRBJ2-2 | - | TRBV6-1 | TGTGCCAGCGCACCGCGGGACACCGGGGAGCTGTTTTTT | CASAPRDTGELFF
- | TRBJ1-5 | TRBD1 | TRBV6-5 | TGTGCCACGCGACAGGGCAGGGAGCCCCAGCATTTT | CATRQGREPQHF
- | TRBJ2-3 | - | TRBV7-2 | TGTGCCACCCGCACTGGAGATACGCAGTATTTT | CATRTGDTQYF
once | TRBJ2-3 | - | TRBV5-1 | TGCGCCAGCAGCTTGGCCGGGCAGGGGCTCGCAGATACGCAGTATTTT | CASSLAGQGLADTQYF
few | TRBJ1-6 | TRBD1 | TRBV2 | TGTGCCAGCAGTGTAGGGGGGACAGCCAATTCACCCCTCCACTTT | CASSVGGTANSPLHF
- | TRBJ2-7 | - | TRBV7-9 | TGTGCCAGCAGCATCCCATCCGGGGAGGTGAGCTACGAGCAGTACTTC | CASSIPSGEVSYEQYF
- | TRBJ2-7 | - | TRBV5-1 | TGCGCCAGCAGCCCCAGGGGCTCCTACGAGCAGTACTTC | CASSPRGSYEQYF
- | TRBJ2-7 | TRBD1 | TRBV6-4 | TGTGCCACCGATGATGGGACAGGGGGCGGCTCGCCCCTCTCCTACGAGCAGTACTTC | CATDDGTGGGSPLSYEQYF
- | TRBJ2-5 | TRBD2 | TRBV5-1 | TGCGCCAGCAGCTACAGACTAGCGGAGATACAAGAGACCCAGTACTTC | CASSYRLAEIQETQYF
- | TRBJ2-7 | - | TRBV18 | TGTGCCAGCTCACCTAGCTCCTACGAGCAGTACTTC | CASSPSSYEQYF
- | TRBJ2-1 | TRBD2 | TRBV5-4 | TGTGCCAGCAGGGAGACTAGCGGGAGGGTCCGTGGTGGTGAGCAGTTCTTC | CASRETSGRVRGGEQFF
few | TRBJ1-5 | TRBD1 | TRBV7-9 | TGTGCCAGCAGCCCCTACCGGGACAGGCATCAGCCCCAGCATTTT | CASSPYRDRHQPQHF
- | TRBJ2-7 | TRBD1 | TRBV5-1 | TGCGCCAGCAGCAGGGACAGGAGCGCCTACGAGCAGTACTTC | CASSRDRSAYEQYF
- | TRBJ1-1 | - | TRBV27 | TGTGCCAGCAGTTTAGGTAGGGGCTTGATCCATGAAGCTTTCTTT | CASSLGRGLIHEAFF
- | TRBJ1-5 | - | TRBV19 | TGTGCCAGTAATTTCTGGGGGACTCGAGCGCCCCAGCATTTT | CASNFWGTRAPQHF
- | TRBJ1-5 | TRBD1 | TRBV7-6 | TGTGCCAGCAGCGCCGGAGCAGGGGGGAATCAGCCCCAGCATTTT | CASSAGAGGNQPQHF
- | TRBJ1-5 | - | TRBV10-3 | TGTGCCATCAGTGAGGAGAGACAGCCCCAGCATTTT | CAISEERQPQHF
- | TRBJ2-3 | TRBD2 | TRBV6-6 | TGTGCCAGCAGTACAAGAGCGGGGGGGCCAACAGATACGCAGTATTTT | CASSTRAGGPTDTQYF